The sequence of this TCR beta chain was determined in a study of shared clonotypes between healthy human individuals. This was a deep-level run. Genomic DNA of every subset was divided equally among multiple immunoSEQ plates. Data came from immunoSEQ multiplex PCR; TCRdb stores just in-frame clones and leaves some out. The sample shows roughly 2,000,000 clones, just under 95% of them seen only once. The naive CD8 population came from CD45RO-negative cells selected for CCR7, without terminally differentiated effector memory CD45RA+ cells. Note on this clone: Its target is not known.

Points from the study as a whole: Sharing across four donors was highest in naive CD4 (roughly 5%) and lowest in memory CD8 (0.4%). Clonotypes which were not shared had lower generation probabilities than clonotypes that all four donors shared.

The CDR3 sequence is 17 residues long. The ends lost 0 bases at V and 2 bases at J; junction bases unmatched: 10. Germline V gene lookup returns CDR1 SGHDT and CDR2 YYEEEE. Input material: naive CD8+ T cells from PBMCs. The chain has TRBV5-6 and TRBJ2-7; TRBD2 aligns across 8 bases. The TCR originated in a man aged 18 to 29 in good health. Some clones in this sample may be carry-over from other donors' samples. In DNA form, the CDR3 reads TGTGCCAGCAGCTTGGAACCTCGTAGCGGGAACACCTACGAGCAGTACTTC. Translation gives CASSLEPRSGNTYEQYF.